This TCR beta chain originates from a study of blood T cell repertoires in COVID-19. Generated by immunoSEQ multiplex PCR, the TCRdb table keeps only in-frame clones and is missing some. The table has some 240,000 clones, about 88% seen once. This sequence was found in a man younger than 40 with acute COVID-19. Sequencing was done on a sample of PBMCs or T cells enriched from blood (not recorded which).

CDR3 bases: TGTGCCAGCAGCTTAGTCGGTTCGGCGGCCCAGCATTTT. It specifies CASSLVGSAAQHF. The rearrangement links TRBV7-2 to TRBJ1-5; D gene unclear. This CDR3 has 13 residues. V lost 1 base, J lost 11 bases, and 12 bases lay in between. Germline V gene lookup returns CDR1 SGHTA and CDR2 FQGNSA.